Following are 2 T cell receptor beta chains from one sample sequenced in a study of cytomegalovirus exposure and HLA in healthy donors. Vbeta (60) and Jbeta (13) primers were used in the PCR. Sequencing used immunoSEQ multiplex PCR; TCRdb keeps in-frame clones, though not all of them. The sample yields under 150,000 clones, approximately 79% seen once. Sequencing was done on a sample of PBMCs. The receptor source for this set is a woman aged 35 to 49 in good health and CMV-seropositive.

This sequence joins TRBV27 and TRBJ1-2, with D maybe TRBD1 (5 bases). Germline CDR1 and CDR2: MNHEY and SMNVEV (reference sequence). V was cut by 5 bases and J by 8 bases, with 9 bases left in between. CDR3 size: 11 residues. The CDR3: CASSPAGGYTF. The DNA for the CDR3 is TGTGCCAGCAGTCCAGCAGGGGGCTACACCTTC.

The chain employs TRBV6-5 and TRBJ1-2, with TRBD1 matching 11 bases. The CDR3 is 16 residues long. Germline CDR1 and CDR2: MNHEY and SVGAGI. V shed 3 bases, J shed 4 bases, and the junction held 7 bases outside the gene matches. CDR3 residues: CASSYVRTGGSYGYTF. The CDR3 DNA follows: TGTGCCAGCAGTTATGTTAGGACAGGGGGCTCCTATGGCTACACCTTC.